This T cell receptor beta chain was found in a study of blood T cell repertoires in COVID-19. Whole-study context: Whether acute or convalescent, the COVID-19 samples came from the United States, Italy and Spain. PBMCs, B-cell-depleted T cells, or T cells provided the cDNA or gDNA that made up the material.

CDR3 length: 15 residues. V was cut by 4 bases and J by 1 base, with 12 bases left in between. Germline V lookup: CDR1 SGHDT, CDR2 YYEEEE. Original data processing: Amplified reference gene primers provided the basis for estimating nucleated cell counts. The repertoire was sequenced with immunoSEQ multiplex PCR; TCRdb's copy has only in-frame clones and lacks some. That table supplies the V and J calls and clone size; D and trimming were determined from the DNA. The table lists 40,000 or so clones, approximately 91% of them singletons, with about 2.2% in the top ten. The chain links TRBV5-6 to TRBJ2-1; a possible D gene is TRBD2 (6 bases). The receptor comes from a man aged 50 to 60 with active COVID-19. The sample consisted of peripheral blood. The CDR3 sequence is CASSRIGLSYNEQFF. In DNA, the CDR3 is TGTGCCAGCAGCCGAATCGGACTATCCTACAATGAGCAGTTCTTC.